This TCR delta chain was captured by sequencing in a study of gammadelta T cells in human blood (dated by TCRdb to 2018 to 2021). The paper as a whole reports these results and caveats: According to the study, polyclonal expansion of innate gamma-delta T cells immediately after birth appeared to be driven by microbial exposure.

Taken from cysteine to phenylalanine, the CDR3 has 16 residues. The entry retains the CDR3 DNA only, 48 bases that are in frame from base 1. Regarding this clone: What this receptor recognizes is not known. No base quality values were provided; no much bigger clone lies one nucleotide off.

Library method: RT-PCR. TCRdb names Illumina MiSeq as the instrument used. TCRdb reanalyzed the public reads with the CATT caller, and identical DNA sequences were merged afterwards. For this sample the table gives around 600 delta-chain clones, of which about an eighth were detected only once. The ten top clones hold roughly 20% of the sample. This TCR was sampled from a human donor. Sample: non-Vgamma9Vdelta2 gamma-delta T cells from adult blood. Without a V gene call, the J gene is given as TRDJ1; the table names TRDD3, a call not compared with the DNA. The CDR3 loop reads CASLLAGGLRPDKLIF. The DNA reads TGTGCCTCCCTCTTAGCTGGGGGATTACGTCCCGATAAACTCATCTTT.